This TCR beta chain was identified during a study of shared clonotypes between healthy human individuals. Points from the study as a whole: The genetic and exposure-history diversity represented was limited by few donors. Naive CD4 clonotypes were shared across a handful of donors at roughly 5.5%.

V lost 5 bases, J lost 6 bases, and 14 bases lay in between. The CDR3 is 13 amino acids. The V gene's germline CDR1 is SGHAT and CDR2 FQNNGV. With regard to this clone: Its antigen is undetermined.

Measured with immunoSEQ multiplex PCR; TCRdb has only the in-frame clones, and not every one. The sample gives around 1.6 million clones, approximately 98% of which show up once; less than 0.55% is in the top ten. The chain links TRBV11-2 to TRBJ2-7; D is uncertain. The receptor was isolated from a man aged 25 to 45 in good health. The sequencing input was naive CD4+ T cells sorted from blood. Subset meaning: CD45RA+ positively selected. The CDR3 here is CASSHILRAEQYF. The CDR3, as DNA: TGTGCCAGCAGCCACATCTTAAGGGCCGAGCAGTACTTC.